The rows below give T cell receptor beta chains drawn from one sample of a study of blood T cell repertoires in COVID-19. Clones were read by immunoSEQ multiplex PCR, and TCRdb kept only the in-frame ones, dropping some. Of about 150,000 clones listed, about nine tenths are singletons. What was sequenced was peripheral blood. Source of these receptors: a human donor in a cohort sampled during active COVID-19. CDR3s include the opening cysteine and the closing phenylalanine or tryptophan. The D gene is left open where the match is weak. For some rows the clone size is stated as once, few or many, or as a class when expanded; others skip it.

j_call d_call clone_size v_call cdr3_nt cdr3_aa
TRBJ2-3 TRBD2 many TRBV5-4 TGTGCCAGCAGCCAAGGAATGGCGGGAGGGTACACAGATACGCAGTATTTT CASSQGMAGGYTDTQYF
TRBJ2-5 TRBD1 once TRBV2 TGTGCCCGCAGGACAGGGAAGGAGACCCAGTACTTC CARRTGKETQYF
TRBJ1-1 TRBD1 NA TRBV2 TGTGCCAGCGGGACAGGAAGGAGGACTGAAGCTTTCTTT CASGTGRRTEAFF
TRBJ2-1 NA NA TRBV7-8 TGTGCCAGCAGCTTACATCTAGCGTCCTCCTACAATGAGCAGTTCTTC CASSLHLASSYNEQFF
TRBJ2-7 TRBD2 NA TRBV6-5 TGTGCCAGCAGGCTAGCGGGAGGGCCCTCCTACGAGCAGTACTTC CASRLAGGPSYEQYF
TRBJ1-1 TRBD1 NA TRBV27 TGTGCCAGCAGTCCAAGCGGGACAGGGCGAGGGAGCACTGAAGCTTTCTTT CASSPSGTGRGSTEAFF
TRBJ2-5 TRBD2 NA TRBV5-1 TGCGCCAGCAGCTTGGAGGGTAGCGGGGGAATGGGAGAGACCCAGTACTTC CASSLEGSGGMGETQYF
TRBJ2-1 TRBD1 NA TRBV18 TGTGCCAGCTCACCTAGACAGGGTGGCAATGAGCAGTTCTTC CASSPRQGGNEQFF
TRBJ2-2 NA NA TRBV5-1 TGCGCCAGCAGCGTTATTAACACCGGGGAGCTGTTTTTT CASSVINTGELFF
TRBJ2-3 NA NA TRBV18 TGTGCCAGCTCATGGGCAGGGCCCTCTAGCACAGATACGCAGTATTTT CASSWAGPSSTDTQYF
TRBJ1-2 TRBD1 NA TRBV5-6 TGTGCCAGCAGCCCGAGACAGGGGACGGGGTATGGCTACACCTTC CASSPRQGTGYGYTF
TRBJ2-1 NA NA TRBV19 TGTGCCAGTAGTATCAGGGTGTCCTACAATGAGCAGTTCTTC CASSIRVSYNEQFF
TRBJ2-7 TRBD1 few TRBV19 TGTGCCAGTAGTATTACAGGGGGCCAAGAGCAGTACTTC CASSITGGQEQYF
TRBJ2-3 NA NA TRBV21-1 TGTGCCAGCAGCAAAGGAGGGGGCAACGTGACAGATACGCAGTATTTT CASSKGGGNVTDTQYF
TRBJ2-1 NA NA TRBV6-5 TGTGCCAGCAGGCCCCAGGGCTCAGGTTACAATGAGCAGTTCTTC CASRPQGSGYNEQFF
TRBJ1-6 NA NA TRBV6-5 TGTGCCAGCAGTTACTCATGGAGGGAACCCCTCCACTTT CASSYSWREPLHF
TRBJ2-5 NA NA TRBV5-6 TGTGCCAGCAGCTTGGGTTTCAAAGAGACCCAGTACTTC CASSLGFKETQYF
TRBJ1-6 TRBD1 NA TRBV11-2 TGTGCCAGCAGCGGAGGACAGGGGTTCCTACGGTCACCCCTCCACTTT CASSGGQGFLRSPLHF
TRBJ1-5 NA NA TRBV4-3 TGCGCCAGCAGCCAAGATTGGGGGGGCAATCAGCCCCAGCATTTT CASSQDWGGNQPQHF
TRBJ1-1 NA NA TRBV4-3 TGCGCCAGCAGCCTTATTGATGACAGAGTTAACACTGAAGCTTTCTTT CASSLIDDRVNTEAFF